This T cell receptor beta chain came from a study of response to subunit inactivated influenza vaccine. TCRdb passed the RT-PCR reads through MiXCR, listing each CDR3 protein once. The sample holds hundreds of thousands of distinct CDR3 sequences; 12% to 15% are singletons and the top ten take about 7.4%. This clonotype has at least ten counts. Its antigen is not known. The V gene's germline CDR1 is SEHNR and CDR2 FQNEAQ (reference sequence). The junction had 8 bases not matched to a gene; V was cut back by 4 bases and J by 0 bases. The CDR3 is made up of 17 amino acids. Findings and limits, study-wide: Each seasonal flu vaccination may recruit only limited new T cells, authors suggested.

The origin of this receptor is a man aged 50 or older who received an inactivated influenza vaccine. Sequencing used PBMCs from blood, obtained approximately 15 days before vaccination. V is TRBV7-9 and J is TRBJ2-7; 11 positions agree with TRBD2. The CDR3 DNA sequence: TGTGCCAGCAGCTCGGGACTAGCGGATATGGACTCCTACGAGCAGTACTTC. This translates into CASSSGLADMDSYEQYF.